This passage covers 23 T cell receptor beta chains from one sample sequenced in a study of T cell responses to AZD1222 COVID-19 vaccine. Assay: immunoSEQ multiplex PCR; the TCRdb copy retains only in-frame clones and omits some. The sample gives approximately 52,000 clones, approximately 88% of which show up once; approximately 2.4% is in the top ten. The specimen was peripheral blood, collected 28 days after the second AZD1222 dose. Receptor source: an adult who received the AZD1222 COVID-19 vaccine.

The chain uses TRBV15 and TRBJ1-3; D is unresolved. Germline CDR1 reads LNHNV; CDR2 reads YYDKDF (reference sequence). The CDR3 totals 16 residues. V gave up 1 base and J gave up 0 bases, with 10 bases separating them. The DNA of the CDR3 is TGTGCCACCAGCAGAGCGCGATTACTCTCTGGAAACACCATATATTTT. Residues: CATSRARLLSGNTIYF.

The chain links TRBV29-1 to TRBJ2-7; D perhaps matches TRBD2 (6 bases). Looked up from germline, CDR1 is SQVTM and CDR2 is ANQGSEA. V lost 4 bases, J lost 4 bases, and 11 bases lay in between. CDR3 size: 12 residues. The CDR3 sequence is CSVAVGRYEQYF. The DNA for the CDR3 is TGCAGCGTTGCTGTGGGGAGGTACGAGCAGTACTTC.

V gene TRBV30 combines with J gene TRBJ1-2; D not certain. Trimming cost V 0 bases and J 7 bases, with 12 bases left between them. The germline gives CDR1 GTSNPN, CDR2 SVGIG (reference sequence). The CDR3 contains 13 residues. The CDR3 protein is CAWSVVGSGGYTF. The DNA for the CDR3 is TGTGCCTGGAGTGTTGTGGGCTCGGGTGGCTACACCTTC.

The V call is TRBV27, the J call TRBJ2-7; maybe TRBD2 (5 bases). The ends were cut back, 5 bases at V and 2 bases at J, with 16 bases in the middle. The CDR3 is 15 amino acids. CDR1 and CDR2 (germline): MNHEY, SMNVEV (reference sequence). The CDR3, as DNA: TGTGCCAGCAGTCCCCGGGGTACCGAACCCTACGAGCAGTACTTC. This sequence encodes CASSPRGTEPYEQYF.

The rearrangement joins TRBV3-1 (or the pseudogene TRBV3-2) to TRBJ2-7; 12 positions match TRBD1. Germline values: CDR1 LGHDT, CDR2 YNNKEL (reference sequence). The J segment lost 7 bases and the V segment lost 4 bases, leaving 5 bases of the junction unmatched. The CDR3 loop spans 14 amino acids. This CDR3 reads CASSPGQGAREQYF. In DNA form, the CDR3 reads TGTGCCAGCAGCCCGGGACAGGGGGCTAGGGAGCAGTACTTC.

The chain combines TRBV2 with TRBJ2-7, with D uncertain. V was pared by 3 bases and J by 3 bases, with 12 bases between. This CDR3 is built from 14 residues. The germline V gene encodes CDR1 SNHLY and CDR2 FYNNEI. CDR3: CASSDPPMGYEQYF. The CDR3 nucleotides read TGTGCCAGCAGTGACCCACCGATGGGCTACGAGCAGTACTTC.

The rearrangement joins TRBV18 to TRBJ1-1, with a weak D call TRBD1 (5 bases). Germline-derived CDR1 and CDR2 are KGHSH and LQKENI. The CDR3 totals 13 residues. The V and J ends lost 4 bases and 3 bases respectively, with 9 bases between them. CDR3 sequence (DNA): TGTGCCAGCTCACTACGGGGGGACACTGAAGCTTTCTTT. It translates to CASSLRGDTEAFF.

The chain has TRBV7-8 and TRBJ2-1; 14 nucleotides agree with TRBD2. The CDR3 runs 16 residues. J lost 7 bases, V lost 3 bases, and 5 bases had no gene match. Germline V gene data show CDR1 as SGHVS and CDR2 as FQNEAQ. CDR3 loop: CASSLGLAGVGNEQFF. The DNA of the CDR3 is TGTGCCAGCAGCTTGGGACTAGCGGGAGTCGGGAATGAGCAGTTCTTC. Variable domain in full (rest from reference TRBV7-8 and TRBJ2-1): GAGVSQSPRYKVAKRGQDVALRCDPISGHVSLFWYQQALGQGPEFLTYFQNEAQLDKSGLPSDRFFAERPEGSVSTLKIQRTQQEDSAVYLCASSLGLAGVGNEQFFGPGTRLTVL.

The chain combines TRBV27 with TRBJ1-5; D ambiguous. This CDR3 spans 13 amino acids. The ends were cut back, 2 bases at V and 4 bases at J, with 6 bases in the middle. Germline CDR1 reads MNHEY; CDR2 reads SMNVEV (reference sequence). CDR3 loop: CASSLNRNQPQHF. DNA for the CDR3: TGTGCCAGCAGTTTAAATAGGAATCAGCCCCAGCATTTT.

The chain combines TRBV5-4 with TRBJ2-7; 8 positions agree with TRBD1. Trimming cost V 3 bases and J 3 bases; bases outside gene matches: 2. Germline assignment: CDR1 SGHNT and CDR2 YYREEE (reference sequence). The CDR3 consists of 13 residues. CDR3 sequence: CASSWDRNYEQYF. CDR3 nucleotides: TGTGCCAGCAGCTGGGACAGGAACTACGAGCAGTACTTC.

This clone was observed a single time. The V call is TRBV2, the J call TRBJ1-5; 9 bases are a match to TRBD1. This CDR3 region has 14 residues. The V and J ends lost 8 bases and 11 bases, in that order; junction bases with no gene match: 13. The germline V gene has CDR1 SNHLY and CDR2 FYNNEI. CDR3 in DNA: TGTGCCAGCGCGAGTGAACAGGGGGCAAAGGCCCAGCATTTT. Its protein is CASASEQGAKAQHF.

Turning to this clone: Additional DNA sequences in this sample encode the identical CDR3. The chain carries TRBV7-3 and TRBJ2-2; 15 bases match TRBD2. Germline V gene sequence: CDR1 SGHTA, CDR2 FQGTGA. The CDR3 contains 17 residues. The ends lost 5 bases at V and 5 bases at J; junction bases unmatched: 6. CDR3 nucleotide sequence: TGTGCCAGCAGCCCCCGGACTAGCGGGAGGGCAACCGGGGAGCTGTTTTTT. This sequence encodes CASSPRTSGRATGELFF.

V gene TRBV3-1 (or the pseudogene TRBV3-2) combines with J gene TRBJ1-2; unclear D gene. V was cut by 6 bases and J by 7 bases, with 9 bases left in between. Per germline, CDR1 LGHDT and CDR2 YNNKEL (reference sequence). This CDR3 region has 11 residues. CDR3 nucleotides: TGTGCCAGCAGTACCTGGTCTGGCTACACCTTC. Translated: CASSTWSGYTF.

This chain uses TRBV18 with TRBJ1-3; weak D call: TRBD1 (5 bases). Trimming stripped 6 bases from V and 0 bases from J, with 18 bases between. The CDR3 sequence is 17 residues long. Germline lookup yields CDR1 KGHSH and CDR2 LQKENI. The CDR3, as DNA: TGTGCCAGCTCCCTTGATACCCCAGGGACCTCTGGAAACACCATATATTTT. Its protein product is CASSLDTPGTSGNTIYF.

The chain is built from TRBV7-9 and TRBJ2-1; possible D gene TRBD1, 6 bases. The germline CDR1 and CDR2 sequences are SEHNR and FQNEAQ (reference sequence). The V end lost 4 bases, the J end lost 3 bases, and 16 bases lay between the germline ends. The CDR3 has 16 amino acids. CDR3 sequence (DNA): TGTGCCAGCAGCTCCCAGGGGAACCGTAGCTACAATGAGCAGTTCTTC. Translated: CASSSQGNRSYNEQFF.

CDR3 nucleotide sequence: TGCGCCAGCCATAAGTCCCCCCAGGGCGGGCCAGAGACCCAGTACTTC. Translated: CASHKSPQGGPETQYF. V and J are TRBV5-1 and TRBJ2-5; TRBD1 or TRBD2 may be the D gene (5 bases each). Germline assignment: CDR1 SGHRS and CDR2 YFSETQ. The CDR3 loop spans 16 amino acids. The V end was cut by 7 bases, the J end by 4 bases, with 23 bases between.

V usage is TRBV28 and J usage is TRBJ1-4, with a possible D match to TRBD1 (5 bases). The germline V and J ends were trimmed by 5 bases and 0 bases, with 25 bases remaining between them. Per the germline V gene, CDR1 is MDHEN and CDR2 is SYDVKM. The CDR3 consists of 20 residues. The DNA for the CDR3 is TGTGCCAGCAGTCCCCCCCTCTATAGACAGAGCAGAGCAACTAATGAAAAACTGTTTTTT. Amino acids: CASSPPLYRQSRATNEKLFF. The full variable domain, with the rest looked up from reference TRBV28 and TRBJ1-4, is DVKVTQSSRYLVKRTGEKVFLECVQDMDHENMFWYRQDPGLGLRLIYFSYDVKMKEKGDIPEGYSVSREKKERFSLILESASTNQTSMYLCASSPPLYRQSRATNEKLFFGSGTQLSVL.

The CDR3 DNA reads TGCACCAGCAGCCAATTATCGGGGCCCGTAATCCAAGAGACCCAGTACTTC. Translating gives CTSSQLSGPVIQETQYF. The rearrangement links TRBV1 to TRBJ2-5. TRBV1 is a pseudogene locus. The CDR3 runs to 17 residues.

The V gene is TRBV28, the J gene TRBJ2-2, with a tentative D call TRBD1 (6 bases). The CDR3 is 15 amino acids. Per the germline V gene, CDR1 is MDHEN and CDR2 is SYDVKM. V gave up 6 bases and J gave up 4 bases, with 15 bases separating them. CDR3 sequence reads: CASSHRAMGTGELFF. The DNA for the CDR3 is TGTGCCAGCAGCCACAGGGCGATGGGCACCGGGGAGCTGTTTTTT.

This chain uses TRBV19 with TRBJ2-6; a weak D match, TRBD2 (5 bases). The length of the CDR3 is 15 residues. Between the trimmed V and J ends, which lost 1 base and 2 bases, there was a span of 6 bases. From germline, CDR1 is LNHDA and CDR2 SQIVND (reference sequence). CDR3 in amino acids: CASSIGLPGANVLTF. The CDR3 region has the DNA TGTGCCAGTAGTATAGGACTACCTGGGGCCAACGTCCTGACTTTC.

V is TRBV6-5 and J is TRBJ2-3; D might be TRBD1 (5 bases). This CDR3 contains 15 residues. Trimming shortened V by 0 bases and J by 2 bases, and 9 bases separated the two germline ends. CDR1 is MNHEY, CDR2 SVGAGI, per germline. This CDR3 is CASSYSAGHTDTQYF. The CDR3 nucleotides read TGTGCCAGCAGTTACTCGGCAGGGCACACAGATACGCAGTATTTT.

The chain recombines TRBV6-2 or TRBV6-3 with TRBJ1-2; D remains ambiguous. This CDR3 is built from 12 residues. V was shortened by 4 bases and J by 4 bases, with 7 bases between the two germline ends. Germline-derived CDR1 and CDR2 are MNHEY and SVGEGT. The CDR3 DNA reads TGTGCCAGCAGTTGGGCCGGCTATGGCTACACCTTC. Protein product: CASSWAGYGYTF.

The chain couples TRBV4-1 to TRBJ2-7; 10 bases fit TRBD1. CDR1 and CDR2 from the germline V gene are MGHRA and YSYEKL. Trimming removed 4 bases from V and 0 bases from J; junction bases left unmatched: 6. There are 16 residues in the CDR3. The CDR3 reads CASSPGQGPSSYEQYF. The CDR3 coding sequence is TGCGCCAGCAGCCCGGGACAGGGGCCGAGCTCCTACGAGCAGTACTTC.